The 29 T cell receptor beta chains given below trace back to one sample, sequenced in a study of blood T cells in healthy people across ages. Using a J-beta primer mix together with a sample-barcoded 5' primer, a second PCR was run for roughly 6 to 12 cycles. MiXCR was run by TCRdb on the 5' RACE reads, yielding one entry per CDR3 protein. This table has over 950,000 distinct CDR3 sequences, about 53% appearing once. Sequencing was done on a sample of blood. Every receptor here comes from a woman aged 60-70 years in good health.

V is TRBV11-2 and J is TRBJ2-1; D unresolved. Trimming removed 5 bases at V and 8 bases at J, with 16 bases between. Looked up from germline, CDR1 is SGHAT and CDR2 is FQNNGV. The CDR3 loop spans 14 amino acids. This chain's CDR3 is CASSVMPSFDEQFF. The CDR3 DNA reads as TGTGCCAGCAGCGTAATGCCCAGTTTTGATGAGCAGTTCTTC.

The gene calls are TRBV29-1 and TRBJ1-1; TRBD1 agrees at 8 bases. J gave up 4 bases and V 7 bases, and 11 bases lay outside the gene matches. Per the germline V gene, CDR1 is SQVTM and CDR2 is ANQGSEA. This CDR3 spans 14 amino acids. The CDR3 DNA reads TGCAGCGGTTTTGACAGGGGCGGGGGCACTGAAGCTTTCTTT. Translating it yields CSGFDRGGGTEAFF.

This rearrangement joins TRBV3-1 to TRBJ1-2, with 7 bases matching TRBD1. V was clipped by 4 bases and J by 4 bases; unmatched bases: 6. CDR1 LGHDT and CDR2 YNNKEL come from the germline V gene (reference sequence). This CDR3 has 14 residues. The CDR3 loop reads CASSRTGETYGYTF. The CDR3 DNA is TGTGCCAGCAGCCGGACAGGAGAAACCTATGGCTACACCTTC.

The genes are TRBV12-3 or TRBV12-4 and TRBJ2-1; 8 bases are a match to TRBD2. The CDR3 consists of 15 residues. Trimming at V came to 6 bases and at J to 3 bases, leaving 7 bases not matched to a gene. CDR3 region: CASSRGTRGYNEQFF. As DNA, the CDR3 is TGTGCCAGCAGCCGAGGGACTAGGGGCTACAATGAGCAGTTCTTC.

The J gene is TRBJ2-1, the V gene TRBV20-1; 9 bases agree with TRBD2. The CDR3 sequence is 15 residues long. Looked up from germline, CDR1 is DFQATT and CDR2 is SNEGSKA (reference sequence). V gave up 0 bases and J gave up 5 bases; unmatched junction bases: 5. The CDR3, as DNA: TGCAGTGCTAGAGAAAGGACTAGCGAAAACAATGAGCAGTTCTTC. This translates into CSARERTSENNEQFF.

CDR3 nucleotide sequence: TGTGCCAGCAGCAGGACCCCCCGGAATTCACCCCTCCACTTT. Protein: CASSRTPRNSPLHF. This chain connects TRBV21-1 to TRBJ1-6; the table gives TRBD1 as D, unverified against the DNA. TRBV21-1 is a pseudogene locus. The CDR3 has 14 amino acids.

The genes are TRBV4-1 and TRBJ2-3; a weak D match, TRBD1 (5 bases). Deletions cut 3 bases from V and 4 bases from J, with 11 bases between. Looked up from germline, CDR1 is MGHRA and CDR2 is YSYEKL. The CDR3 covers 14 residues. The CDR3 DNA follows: TGCGCCAGCAGCCAGATCCAAGGGGCAGATACGCAGTATTTT. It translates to CASSQIQGADTQYF.

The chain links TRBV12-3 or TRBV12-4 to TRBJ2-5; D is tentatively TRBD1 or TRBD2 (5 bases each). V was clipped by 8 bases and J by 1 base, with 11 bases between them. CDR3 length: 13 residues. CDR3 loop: CASGGWAQETQYF. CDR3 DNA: TGTGCCAGCGGGGGATGGGCCCAAGAGACCCAGTACTTC.

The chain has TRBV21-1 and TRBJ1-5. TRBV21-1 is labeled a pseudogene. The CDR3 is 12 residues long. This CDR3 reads CASSKVNQPQHF. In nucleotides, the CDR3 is TGTGCCAGCAGCAAAGTCAATCAGCCCCAGCATTTT.

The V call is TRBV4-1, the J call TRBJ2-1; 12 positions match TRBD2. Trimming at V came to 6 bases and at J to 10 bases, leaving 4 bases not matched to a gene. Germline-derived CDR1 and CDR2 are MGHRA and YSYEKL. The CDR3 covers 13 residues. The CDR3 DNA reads TGCGCCAGCAGGACTAGCGGGAGAAGCGAGCAGTTCTTC. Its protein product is CASRTSGRSEQFF.

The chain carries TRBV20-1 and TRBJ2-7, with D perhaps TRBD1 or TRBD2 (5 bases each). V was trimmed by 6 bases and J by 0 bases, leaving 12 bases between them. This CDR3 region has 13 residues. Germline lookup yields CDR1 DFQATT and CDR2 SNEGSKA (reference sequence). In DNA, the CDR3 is TGCAGTGCCACCCGGGACCTCTCCTACGAGCAGTACTTC. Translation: CSATRDLSYEQYF.

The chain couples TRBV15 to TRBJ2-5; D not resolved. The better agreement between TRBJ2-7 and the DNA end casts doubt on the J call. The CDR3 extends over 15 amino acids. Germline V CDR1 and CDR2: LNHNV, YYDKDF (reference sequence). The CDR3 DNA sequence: TGTGCCACCAGCAGAGATTGTGATACAATCGGCGAGCAGTACTTC. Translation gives CATSRDCDTIGEQYF.

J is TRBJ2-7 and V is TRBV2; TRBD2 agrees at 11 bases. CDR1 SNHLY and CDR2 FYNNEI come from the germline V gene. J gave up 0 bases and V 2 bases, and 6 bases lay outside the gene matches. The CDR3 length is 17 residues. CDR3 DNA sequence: TGTGCCAGCAGTGAAAGACTAGCGGGAAGACTCTCCTACGAGCAGTACTTC. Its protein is CASSERLAGRLSYEQYF.

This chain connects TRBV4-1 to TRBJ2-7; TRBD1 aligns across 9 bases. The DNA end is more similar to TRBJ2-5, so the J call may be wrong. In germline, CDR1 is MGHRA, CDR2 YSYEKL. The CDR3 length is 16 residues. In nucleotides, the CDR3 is TGCGCCAGCAGCCAAGAAGGACAGGGGACAGCAGAGACCCAGTACTTC. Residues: CASSQEGQGTAETQYF.

The CDR3 DNA reads TGCAGCGTTGATGTATCCCCCTACAATGAGCAGTTCTTC. This translates into CSVDVSPYNEQFF. V is TRBV29-1 and J is TRBJ2-1; D is ambiguous. This CDR3 spans 13 amino acids. The V gene lost 3 bases and the J gene lost 2 bases, with 8 bases spanning the gap. CDR1 is SQVTM and CDR2 is ANQGSEA in the germline V gene.

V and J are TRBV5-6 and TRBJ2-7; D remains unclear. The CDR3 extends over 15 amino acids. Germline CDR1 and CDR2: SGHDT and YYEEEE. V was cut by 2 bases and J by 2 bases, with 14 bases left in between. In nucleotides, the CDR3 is TGTGCCAGCAGCTTAATCGGTTCCGCGGCCTACGAGCAGTACTTC. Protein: CASSLIGSAAYEQYF. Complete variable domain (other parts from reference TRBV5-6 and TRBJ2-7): DAGVTQSPTHLIKTRGQQVTLRCSPKSGHDTVSWYQQALGQGPQFIFQYYEEEERQRGNFPDRFSGHQFPNYSSELNVNALLLGDSALYLCASSLIGSAAYEQYFGPGTRLTVT.

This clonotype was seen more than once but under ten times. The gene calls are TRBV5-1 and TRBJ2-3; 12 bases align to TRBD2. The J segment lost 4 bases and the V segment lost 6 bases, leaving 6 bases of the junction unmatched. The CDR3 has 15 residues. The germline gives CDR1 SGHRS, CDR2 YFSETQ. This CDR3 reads CASNLAGGKPDTQYF. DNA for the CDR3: TGCGCCAGCAACCTAGCGGGAGGGAAGCCAGATACGCAGTATTTT.

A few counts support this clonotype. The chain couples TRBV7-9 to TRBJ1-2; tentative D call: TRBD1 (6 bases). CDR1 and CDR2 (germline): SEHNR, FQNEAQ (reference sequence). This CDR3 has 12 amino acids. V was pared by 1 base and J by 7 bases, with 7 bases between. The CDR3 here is CASSLEQGGYTF. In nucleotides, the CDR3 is TGTGCCAGCAGCTTAGAACAGGGTGGCTACACCTTC.

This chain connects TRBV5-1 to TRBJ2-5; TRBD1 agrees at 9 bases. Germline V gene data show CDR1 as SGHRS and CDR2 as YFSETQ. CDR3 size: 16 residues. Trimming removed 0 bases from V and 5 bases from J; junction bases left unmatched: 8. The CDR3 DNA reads TGCGCCAGCAGCTTGGCCAAGACAGGGGGACCGGAGACCCAGTACTTC. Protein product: CASSLAKTGGPETQYF.

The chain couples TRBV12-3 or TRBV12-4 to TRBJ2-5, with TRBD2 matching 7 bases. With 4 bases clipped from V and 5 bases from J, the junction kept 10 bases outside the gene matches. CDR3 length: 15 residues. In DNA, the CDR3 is TGTGCCAGCAGTTCCTCTCAAACTAGCGCCGAGACCCAGTACTTC. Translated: CASSSSQTSAETQYF.

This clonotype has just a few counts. Written as DNA, the CDR3 is TGTGCCAGCAGCTTAGCCCCCCCGCGCCGGGACTCTAATGAGCAGTTCTTC. Amino acid sequence: CASSLAPPRRDSNEQFF. The chain employs TRBV7-9 and TRBJ2-1, with D tentatively TRBD2 (6 bases). The CDR3 is 17 residues long. V lost 0 bases and J 7 bases, leaving 19 bases between the germline ends. Germline values: CDR1 SEHNR, CDR2 FQNEAQ (reference sequence). Full variable domain (outside the CDR3, taken from reference TRBV7-9 and TRBJ2-1): DTGVSQNPRHKITKRGQNVTFRCDPISEHNRLYWYRQTLGQGPEFLTYFQNEAQLEKSRLLSDRFSAERPKGSFSTLEIQRTEQGDSAMYLCASSLAPPRRDSNEQFFGPGTRLTVL.

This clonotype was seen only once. CDR3: CASSPTWHSTDTQYF. In DNA, the CDR3 is TGTGCCAGCTCACCCACCTGGCACAGCACAGATACGCAGTATTTT. V usage is TRBV18 and J usage is TRBJ2-3; D gene unclear. The CDR3 runs 15 residues. V shed 3 bases and J shed 0 bases, with 10 bases lying between them. Germline lookup yields CDR1 KGHSH and CDR2 LQKENI.

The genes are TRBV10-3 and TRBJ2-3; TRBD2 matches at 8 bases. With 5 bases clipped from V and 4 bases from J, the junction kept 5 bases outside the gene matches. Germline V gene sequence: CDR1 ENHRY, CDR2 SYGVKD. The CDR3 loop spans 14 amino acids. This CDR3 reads CAISTAGGADTQYF. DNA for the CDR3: TGTGCCATCAGTACGGCGGGGGGCGCAGATACGCAGTATTTT.

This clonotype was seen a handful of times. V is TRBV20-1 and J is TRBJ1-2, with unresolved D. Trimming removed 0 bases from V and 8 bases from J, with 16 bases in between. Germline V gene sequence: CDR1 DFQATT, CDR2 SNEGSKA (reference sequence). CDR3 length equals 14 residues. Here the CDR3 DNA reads TGCAGTGCTAGAGATAGCAGCAGCGTATTGGGCTACACCTTC. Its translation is CSARDSSSVLGYTF.

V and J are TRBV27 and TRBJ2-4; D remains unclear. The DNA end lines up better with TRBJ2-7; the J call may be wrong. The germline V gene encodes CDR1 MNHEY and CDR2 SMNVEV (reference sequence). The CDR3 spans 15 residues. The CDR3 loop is CASSRARTGSYEQYF. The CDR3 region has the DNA TGTGCCAGCAGTAGGGCCAGGACGGGTTCCTACGAGCAGTACTTC.

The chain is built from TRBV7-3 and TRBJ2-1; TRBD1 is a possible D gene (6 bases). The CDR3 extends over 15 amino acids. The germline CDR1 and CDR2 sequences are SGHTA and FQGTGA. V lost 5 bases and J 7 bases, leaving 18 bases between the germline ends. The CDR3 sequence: CASSLLFPGVNEQFF. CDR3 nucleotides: TGTGCCAGCAGCCTCCTATTCCCAGGGGTAAATGAGCAGTTCTTC.

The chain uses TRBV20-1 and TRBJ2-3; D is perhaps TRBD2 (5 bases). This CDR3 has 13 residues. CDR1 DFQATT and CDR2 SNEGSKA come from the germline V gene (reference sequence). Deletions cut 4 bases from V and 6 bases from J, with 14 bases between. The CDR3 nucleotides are TGCAGTGCTAAGGACCTACCTAGCGATACGCAGTATTTT. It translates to CSAKDLPSDTQYF.

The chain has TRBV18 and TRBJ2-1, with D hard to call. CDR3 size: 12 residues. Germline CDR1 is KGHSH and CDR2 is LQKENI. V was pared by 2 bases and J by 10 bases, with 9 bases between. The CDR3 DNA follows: TGTGCCAGCTCACCAGGCAGATACGAGCAGTTCTTC. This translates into CASSPGRYEQFF.

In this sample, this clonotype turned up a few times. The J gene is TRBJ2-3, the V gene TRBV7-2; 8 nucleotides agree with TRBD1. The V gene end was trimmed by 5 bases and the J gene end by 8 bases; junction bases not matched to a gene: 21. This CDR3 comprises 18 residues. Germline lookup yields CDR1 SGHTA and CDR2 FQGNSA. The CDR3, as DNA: TGTGCCAGCAGCACTTCACTTGCGGGACGACAGGGGCGAAGTACGCAGTATTTT. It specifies CASSTSLAGRQGRSTQYF.